The entry below gives a single TCR beta chain sequence along with its context. Its antigen is as yet unknown. This entry belongs to a study of shared clonotypes between healthy human individuals. Genomic DNA of every subset was divided equally among multiple immunoSEQ plates. The repertoire was sequenced with immunoSEQ multiplex PCR; TCRdb's copy has only in-frame clones and lacks some. The repertoire holds 2 million to 2.5 million clones, with about 90% as singletons. General study results and limits: The represented genetic and exposure-history diversity was limited by the small number of donors.

The V gene's germline CDR1 is MDHEN and CDR2 SYDVKM. The CDR3 is 11 residues long. Trimming shortened V by 8 bases and J by 5 bases, and 9 bases separated the two germline ends. Sequencing used naive CD4+ T cells from PBMCs. Regarding subset: CD45RA+ positively selected. The chain uses TRBV28 and TRBJ2-5; no reliable D call. This TCR was recovered from a man between 18 and 29 years old in good health. Some clones in this sample may be carry-over from other donors' samples. CDR3 in amino acids: CASGSPETQYF. In nucleotides, the CDR3 is TGTGCCAGCGGTTCCCCGGAGACCCAGTACTTC. The complete variable domain, with remaining parts taken from reference TRBV28 and TRBJ2-5, reads DVKVTQSSRYLVKRTGEKVFLECVQDMDHENMFWYRQDPGLGLRLIYFSYDVKMKEKGDIPEGYSVSREKKERFSLILESASTNQTSMYLCASGSPETQYFGPGTRLLVL.